This TCR beta chain was identified during a study of spatial heterogeneity in lung cancer. Study-wide points: Counts that tracked tumor mutation counts were those of expanded intratumoral alpha and beta TCRs.

The time point is: sample taken at primary tumor resection. Tumor, nontumor lung or frozen PBMC supplied whole RNA, sequenced without sorting. One entry per CDR3 protein, called by TCRdb with MiXCR from the 5' RACE reads. Seen here are about 3,900 distinct CDR3 sequences, roughly 4% observed once, and the top ten hold 51%. The CDR3 consists of 14 residues. CDR1 is MNHEY and CDR2 is SVGAGI in the germline V gene. Germline trimming cut 8 bases from V and 5 bases from J; bases unmatched to any gene: 8. In its sample, this clonotype was seen many times. Its antigen is still unknown. The clonotype originates from a male donor with early-stage non-small cell lung cancer. This specimen consisted of lung tumor tissue, obtained at surgery. The chain combines TRBV6-5 with TRBJ1-2, with TRBD1 matching 10 bases. CDR3 loop: CASGTGAQGYGYTF. CDR3 nucleotides: TGTGCCAGCGGGACAGGGGCTCAAGGGTATGGCTACACCTTC.